What follows are 15 T cell receptor beta chains derived from one specimen sequenced in a study of T-cell reconstitution after alpha-beta-depleted transplantation in children. The TCRbeta library incorporated unique molecular identifiers. TCRdb reprocessed the PCR reads with MiXCR, giving one entry per CDR3 protein. The sample consists of hundreds of thousands of distinct CDR3 sequences, around 16% of them appearing once. The sequences come from PBMCs, mostly from graft donor cells, collected 360 days after TCRalphabeta/CD19-depleted stem cell transplant. These receptors all stem from a male patient aged 2-9 years who had a stem cell transplant for acute lymphoblastic leukemia, so the T cells may come from the graft donor.

V gene TRBV12-3 or TRBV12-4 combines with J gene TRBJ2-7; TRBD2 aligns across 7 bases. This CDR3 spans 13 amino acids. The V segment lost 6 bases and the J segment 3 bases; nucleotides outside the gene matches: 5. In nucleotides, the CDR3 is TGTGCCAGCAGGCTAGCGGAAGGCTACGAGCAGTACTTC. It is translated as CASRLAEGYEQYF.

This clonotype appeared a few times. The chain combines TRBV19 with TRBJ2-7, with a tentative D call TRBD1 (5 bases). Between the trimmed V and J ends, which lost 6 bases and 5 bases, there was a span of 20 bases. This CDR3 has 15 amino acids. The V gene's germline CDR1 is LNHDA and CDR2 SQIVND (reference sequence). The CDR3: CASSDITGSGHEQYF. The CDR3 DNA sequence: TGTGCCAGTAGCGACATAACAGGTTCTGGGCACGAGCAGTACTTC.

This clonotype was picked up a small number of times. The rearrangement links TRBV12-3 or TRBV12-4 to TRBJ1-5; D might be TRBD1 (5 bases). Trimming pared 4 bases from V and 0 bases from J, leaving 10 bases between. The CDR3 totals 15 residues. The CDR3 is CASSSGTHSNQPQHF. CDR3 sequence (DNA): TGTGCCAGCAGTTCCGGGACTCATAGCAATCAGCCCCAGCATTTT.

This clonotype has a handful of counts. V and J are TRBV7-3 and TRBJ1-4; the D is unclear. Germline V gives CDR1 SGHTA, CDR2 FQGTGA. Trimming stripped 3 bases from V and 4 bases from J, with 18 bases between. The CDR3 is 17 amino acids. In DNA form, the CDR3 reads TGTGCCAGCAGCTTCCCTGGAGGCAGCAACTATAATGAAAAACTGTTTTTT. Encoded protein: CASSFPGGSNYNEKLFF.

A few counts support this clonotype. V gene TRBV4-3 combines with J gene TRBJ2-7; 8 bases align to TRBD2. V was pared by 2 bases and J by 5 bases, with 11 bases of the junction left unmatched. This CDR3 has 16 amino acids. Germline values: CDR1 LGHNA, CDR2 YSLEER. The chain's CDR3 is CASSQRLAGGANEQYF. The CDR3 DNA is TGCGCCAGCAGCCAACGGCTCGCGGGAGGAGCGAACGAGCAGTACTTC.

In its sample, this clonotype was seen many times. The chain has TRBV5-1 and TRBJ1-3; D unresolved. CDR1 is SGHRS, CDR2 YFSETQ, per germline. Trimming cost V 4 bases and J 4 bases, with 9 bases left between them. The CDR3 has 13 amino acids. This chain's CDR3 is CASSAGVGNTIYF. The CDR3 DNA follows: TGCGCCAGCAGCGCTGGGGTAGGAAACACCATATATTTT.

In this sample, this clonotype turned up many times. The CDR3 DNA sequence: TGCGCCAGCAGCTTCGTCCAGGGGTTCACCGGGGAGCTGTTTTTT. Its translation is CASSFVQGFTGELFF. This sequence joins TRBV5-1 and TRBJ2-2; a weak D match, TRBD1 (6 bases). The ends were cut back, 2 bases at V and 4 bases at J, with 12 bases in the middle. The CDR3 contains 15 residues. Looked up from germline, CDR1 is SGHRS and CDR2 is YFSETQ.

The chain has TRBV4-3 and TRBJ2-1, with 8 bases matching TRBD2. The V segment lost 5 bases and the J segment 10 bases; nucleotides outside the gene matches: 13. The germline CDR1 and CDR2 sequences are LGHNA and YSLEER. This CDR3 has 15 residues. The CDR3 nucleotides read TGCGCCAGCAGCGGTGAGATTTGGAGCGGGAGCGAGCAGTTCTTC. Its translation: CASSGEIWSGSEQFF.

This clonotype was observed many times. The V gene is TRBV7-8, the J gene TRBJ1-5; D perhaps matches TRBD1 (5 bases). Germline V CDR1 and CDR2: SGHVS, FQNEAQ. This CDR3 is built from 15 residues. Between the trimmed V and J ends, which lost 5 bases and 6 bases, there was a span of 17 bases. The CDR3 region has the DNA TGTGCCAGCAGCCCCTCCATCGGACAAATTCAGCCCCAGCATTTT. Translated: CASSPSIGQIQPQHF.

V is TRBV4-3 and J is TRBJ2-7, with 11 bases lining up with TRBD2. The germline V gene encodes CDR1 LGHNA and CDR2 YSLEER. This CDR3 comprises 17 residues. V trimming: 0 bases; J trimming: 3 bases; junction bases outside the gene matches: 7. CDR3: CASSQELAGELIYEQYF. DNA of the CDR3: TGCGCCAGCAGCCAAGAACTAGCGGGAGAGTTAATCTACGAGCAGTACTTC.

The chain has TRBV12-3 or TRBV12-4 and TRBJ2-1; the D gene is possibly TRBD1 (8 bases). CDR3 length: 20 amino acids. Trimming left V 1 base short and J 4 bases short, with 26 bases between. CDR3 protein: CASSLVGLDRVRGGYNEQFF. CDR3 nucleotides: TGTGCCAGCAGTTTAGTAGGGTTGGACAGGGTCAGGGGGGGATACAATGAGCAGTTCTTC.

The rearrangement uses TRBV27 and TRBJ2-2; tentative D call: TRBD2 (6 bases). CDR1 MNHEY and CDR2 SMNVEV come from the germline V gene (reference sequence). V lost 6 bases, J lost 4 bases, and 24 bases lay in between. This CDR3 is 18 amino acids long. The CDR3 is CASSRVLASLAGTGELFF. The CDR3 DNA sequence: TGTGCCAGCAGCCGTGTGCTAGCGAGCCTCGCCGGCACCGGGGAGCTGTTTTTT.

This clonotype was picked up many times. The V call is TRBV28, the J call TRBJ1-5; D not certain. V shed 6 bases and J shed 4 bases, with 7 bases lying between them. Per germline, CDR1 MDHEN and CDR2 SYDVKM. The CDR3 has 12 amino acids. In nucleotides, the CDR3 is TGTGCCAGCAGCTTAGGAAATCAGCCCCAGCATTTT. This sequence encodes CASSLGNQPQHF.

The rearrangement uses TRBV6-1 and TRBJ1-1; 7 nucleotides agree with TRBD1. Germline-derived CDR1 and CDR2 are MNHNS and SASEGT. There are 14 residues in the CDR3. The V gene end was trimmed by 6 bases and the J gene end by 1 base; junction bases not matched to a gene: 5. CDR3 sequence reads: CASRPGQANTEAFF. The CDR3 bases are TGTGCCAGCAGGCCTGGACAGGCGAACACTGAAGCTTTCTTT.

This clonotype has a count of ten or more. This chain connects TRBV5-6 to TRBJ2-7; no reliable D call. The CDR3 length is 12 residues. Between the trimmed V and J ends, which lost 2 bases and 11 bases, there was a span of 14 bases. The germline V gene has CDR1 SGHDT and CDR2 YYEEEE. The CDR3 bases are TGTGCCAGCAGCTTTGGATTCCGGGTTGAGTACTTC. It codes for CASSFGFRVEYF. Full variable domain (remainder filled in from reference TRBV5-6 and TRBJ2-7): DAGVTQSPTHLIKTRGQQVTLRCSPKSGHDTVSWYQQALGQGPQFIFQYYEEEERQRGNFPDRFSGHQFPNYSSELNVNALLLGDSALYLCASSFGFRVEYFGPGTRLTVT.